The clone carrying this TCR beta chain was recorded a few times. The sample comes from a study of T cells in Graves' hyperthyroidism and ophthalmopathy. Researchers amplified the TCR beta CDR3 regions from RNA transcripts. The HTBI primer set was used in a first-round RT-PCR of the TCR CDR3. MiXCR, run by TCRdb on the multiplex PCR reads, gives a single entry per CDR3 protein. The sample consists of around 570,000 distinct CDR3 sequences, 20% of them appearing once. Clinical symptoms, serum thyroxine and TRAb, thyroid ultrasound and orbital computed tomography together formed the diagnostic basis. The CDR3 contains 17 residues. CDR1 and CDR2 from the germline V gene are ENHRY and SYGVKD. The V segment lost 0 bases and the J segment 5 bases; nucleotides outside the gene matches: 10.

The receptor was derived from a man in his forties with Graves' ophthalmopathy. The sequencing sample was made of blood. V and J are TRBV10-3 and TRBJ2-3; 8 bases line up with TRBD2. CDR3 DNA sequence: TGTGCCATCAGTGAGTCGGTTCTCCGGGGGGGCGGAGATACGCAGTATTTT. This gives the protein CAISESVLRGGGDTQYF.